Below are 21 T cell receptor beta chains sequenced from a single sample in a study of blood T cell repertoires in COVID-19. Produced via immunoSEQ multiplex PCR; TCRdb's table is partial and in-frame only. This repertoire shows 290,000 or so clones, around 87% found once; its top ten account for around 4.4%. Sequenced: PBMCs or T cells enriched from blood (not recorded which). The receptors here all came from a woman between 18 and 30 years old with acute COVID-19.

This chain uses TRBV18 with TRBJ1-1; TRBD1 aligns across 12 bases. The V and J ends lost 3 bases and 4 bases, in that order; junction bases with no gene match: 3. The CDR3 consists of 15 residues. Germline CDR1 reads KGHSH; CDR2 reads LQKENI. The CDR3 sequence is CASSPGQGAGTEAFF. For the CDR3, the DNA is TGTGCCAGCTCACCGGGACAGGGGGCGGGCACTGAAGCTTTCTTT.

This chain connects TRBV5-6 to TRBJ2-2; TRBD2 matches 9 bases. The V gene's germline CDR1 is SGHDT and CDR2 YYEEEE. The CDR3 has 18 residues. The trim removed 0 bases at V and 4 bases at J, leaving 10 bases unmatched. CDR3: CASSLVGSGSQGTGELFF. CDR3 nucleotides: TGTGCCAGCAGCTTGGTAGGTAGCGGGAGCCAGGGCACCGGGGAGCTGTTTTTT.

The rearrangement uses TRBV10-2 and TRBJ1-1; 7 positions agree with TRBD1. After removal of 8 bases from V and 4 bases from J, the junction contained 7 bases not matched to a gene. The CDR3 loop spans 13 amino acids. Germline values: CDR1 WSHSY, CDR2 SAAADI. The CDR3 protein is CASLGPGGTEAFF. The CDR3 nucleotides read TGCGCCAGCCTGGGTCCAGGGGGCACTGAAGCTTTCTTT.

J is TRBJ1-2 and V is TRBV20-1; tentatively, D is TRBD1 (6 bases). V was shortened by 3 bases and J by 4 bases, with 21 bases between the two germline ends. The CDR3 length is 16 residues. Per the germline V gene, CDR1 is DFQATT and CDR2 is SNEGSKA (reference sequence). Here the CDR3 reads CSASGSTSDRSYGYTF. Written as DNA, the CDR3 is TGCAGTGCTAGTGGGTCGACTAGCGACAGGAGCTATGGCTACACCTTC.

The V gene is TRBV28, the J gene TRBJ1-3; tentative D call: TRBD1 (5 bases). Looked up from germline, CDR1 is MDHEN and CDR2 is SYDVKM. The CDR3 has 17 amino acids. V lost 1 base and J lost 0, with 13 bases in between. CDR3 amino acids: CASSLSAGLSSGNTIYF. CDR3 bases: TGTGCCAGCAGTTTATCGGCAGGGCTGAGCTCTGGAAACACCATATATTTT. The full variable domain, completed using reference TRBV28 and TRBJ1-3, is DVKVTQSSRYLVKRTGEKVFLECVQDMDHENMFWYRQDPGLGLRLIYFSYDVKMKEKGDIPEGYSVSREKKERFSLILESASTNQTSMYLCASSLSAGLSSGNTIYFGEGSWLTVV.

The V call is TRBV2, the J call TRBJ2-1; D is possibly TRBD2 (6 bases). This CDR3 comprises 18 residues. V lost 6 bases, J lost 10 bases, and 31 bases lay in between. The V gene's germline CDR1 is SNHLY and CDR2 FYNNEI. The CDR3 here is CASSESHGGGTLEGEQFF. The DNA for the CDR3 is TGTGCCAGCAGCGAAAGCCACGGGGGTGGGACCTTGGAAGGAGAGCAGTTCTTC.

The V call is TRBV11-2, the J call TRBJ2-1; TRBD2 matches 10 bases. CDR1 and CDR2 from the germline V gene are SGHAT and FQNNGV. Trimming removed 1 base from V and 7 bases from J; junction bases left unmatched: 7. This CDR3 has 16 amino acids. The CDR3 loop is CASSLGSSGRWNEQFF. The CDR3 bases are TGTGCCAGCAGCTTAGGTAGTAGCGGGAGGTGGAATGAGCAGTTCTTC.

The CDR3 loop is CASSYRGSTSYGYTF. Here the CDR3 DNA reads TGTGCCAGCAGTTACAGGGGCAGCACCTCGTATGGCTACACCTTC. The chain links TRBV6-5 to TRBJ1-2, with D perhaps TRBD1 (5 bases). Germline V gives CDR1 MNHEY, CDR2 SVGAGI. The length of the CDR3 is 15 residues. Trimming removed 2 bases from V and 5 bases from J, with 15 bases in between.

The rearrangement uses TRBV6-5 and TRBJ1-1; 9 nucleotides line up with TRBD1. The CDR3 is made up of 15 amino acids. The V and J ends lost 2 bases and 4 bases, in that order; junction bases with no gene match: 5. The germline V gene encodes CDR1 MNHEY and CDR2 SVGAGI. CDR3 loop: CASSYGTGLTTEAFF. The DNA for the CDR3 is TGTGCCAGCAGTTACGGGACAGGGCTTACCACTGAAGCTTTCTTT.

This chain links TRBV28 with TRBJ1-2, with TRBD1 identical over 8 bases. Germline-derived CDR1 and CDR2 are MDHEN and SYDVKM. J lost 7 bases, V lost 6 bases, and 7 bases had no gene match. The CDR3 is made up of 13 amino acids. In DNA form, the CDR3 reads TGTGCCAGCAGCTGGACAGGGTGGGCTGGCTACACCTTC. Translation: CASSWTGWAGYTF.

About this clone: The same CDR3 arises from other DNA sequences in this sample as well. The chain carries TRBV28 and TRBJ1-1, with no clear D. The CDR3 loop spans 12 amino acids. Germline CDR1 MDHEN, CDR2 SYDVKM. The V and J ends lost 1 base and 5 bases respectively, with 5 bases between them. Here the CDR3 reads CASSLSVTEAFF. CDR3 coding DNA: TGTGCCAGCAGTTTATCAGTTACTGAAGCTTTCTTT.

The genes are TRBV5-1 and TRBJ2-4; D call uncertain. CDR3 length: 13 amino acids. Trimming took 0 bases from V and 5 from J, leaving 6 bases between them. Per the germline V gene, CDR1 is SGHRS and CDR2 is YFSETQ. As DNA, the CDR3 is TGCGCCAGCAGCTTGGTAGGAGAAAACATTCAGTACTTC. Protein sequence: CASSLVGENIQYF.

The rearrangement joins TRBV7-9 to TRBJ2-7; unclear D gene. V dropped 5 bases and J dropped 0 bases, with 11 bases sitting between them. Germline V gene data show CDR1 as SEHNR and CDR2 as FQNEAQ (reference sequence). The CDR3 loop spans 14 amino acids. Here the CDR3 DNA reads TGTGCCAGCAGCCCACGGTCGAGCTCCTACGAGCAGTACTTC. Protein sequence: CASSPRSSSYEQYF.

The gene calls are TRBV7-9 and TRBJ1-5; D might be TRBD1 (5 bases). Germline CDR1 reads SEHNR; CDR2 reads FQNEAQ (reference sequence). The CDR3 is made up of 16 amino acids. Trimming stripped 1 base from V and 4 bases from J, with 14 bases between. CDR3 nucleotides: TGTGCCAGCAGCTTAGTCGCGGGGCTAATAAATCAGCCCCAGCATTTT. Its translation is CASSLVAGLINQPQHF. Complete variable domain (other parts from reference TRBV7-9 and TRBJ1-5): DTGVSQNPRHKITKRGQNVTFRCDPISEHNRLYWYRQTLGQGPEFLTYFQNEAQLEKSRLLSDRFSAERPKGSFSTLEIQRTEQGDSAMYLCASSLVAGLINQPQHFGDGTRLSIL.

The chain uses TRBV28 and TRBJ2-5, with 15 nucleotides matching TRBD2. V lost 2 bases, J lost 2 bases, and 0 bases stayed unmatched. The CDR3 has 16 amino acids. Germline V gene data show CDR1 as MDHEN and CDR2 as SYDVKM. Here the CDR3 reads CASSLGLAGGQETQYF. DNA for the CDR3: TGTGCCAGCAGTTTAGGACTAGCGGGAGGGCAAGAGACCCAGTACTTC.

This sequence joins TRBV12-3 or TRBV12-4 and TRBJ2-1, with TRBD2 as a possible D gene (6 bases). The V and J ends lost 5 bases and 4 bases respectively, with 9 bases between them. This CDR3 contains 13 residues. The CDR3 DNA follows: TGTGCCAGCAGTCCGGGACTTTACAATGAGCAGTTCTTC. Protein product: CASSPGLYNEQFF.

The chain carries TRBV27 and TRBJ1-5, with 7 bases aligning to TRBD1. Germline V gene sequence: CDR1 MNHEY, CDR2 SMNVEV (reference sequence). V lost 3 bases and J lost 6; bases outside the gene matches: 5. The CDR3 spans 14 residues. The CDR3 loop reads CASSFGRGVQPQHF. The CDR3 DNA sequence: TGTGCCAGCAGTTTCGGCAGGGGGGTTCAGCCCCAGCATTTT.

This clone has just one count. The CDR3 is CASSLSDRRVGGYTF. The CDR3 bases are TGTGCCAGCAGTTTATCGGATCGCAGGGTTGGCGGCTACACCTTC. V gene TRBV28 combines with J gene TRBJ1-2; D is perhaps TRBD1 (5 bases). The germline V and J ends were trimmed by 1 base and 8 bases, with 17 bases remaining between them. Germline CDR1 and CDR2: MDHEN and SYDVKM. This CDR3 is built from 15 residues.

V gene TRBV27 combines with J gene TRBJ1-1; D is uncertain. V lost 0 bases, J lost 1 base, and 9 bases lay in between. Germline assignment: CDR1 MNHEY and CDR2 SMNVEV (reference sequence). There are 15 residues in the CDR3. For the CDR3, the DNA is TGTGCCAGCAGTTTATCGATCTCGGGGAACACTGAAGCTTTCTTT. It encodes CASSLSISGNTEAFF.

The V and J genes are TRBV4-2 and TRBJ1-3; the D is unclear. Trimming cost V 6 bases and J 4 bases, with 19 bases left between them. Germline V gene sequence: CDR1 LGHNA, CDR2 YNFKEQ. The CDR3 length is 16 residues. CDR3 DNA sequence: TGTGCCAGCAGTCCGGCCTTAACCACTACCGGAAACACCATATATTTT. Its protein product is CASSPALTTTGNTIYF.

This sequence joins TRBV28 and TRBJ1-2, with TRBD1 as a possible D gene (5 bases). Germline V gene sequence: CDR1 MDHEN, CDR2 SYDVKM. V was pared by 7 bases and J by 7 bases, with 13 bases between. The CDR3 has 12 residues. For the CDR3, the DNA is TGTGCCAGCACTGTCGCGGGGGGTGGCTACACCTTC. Amino acid sequence: CASTVAGGGYTF.